A single sample is the source of the 10 T cell receptor beta chains below, sequenced in a study of CD8 T cells in Susac syndrome. cDNA came from around 0.5 to 1 ug RNA primed by random hexamers. In TCRdb, the immunoSEQ multiplex PCR reads were re-called with MiXCR into one record per CDR3 protein. The sample shows 400,000 or so distinct CDR3 sequences, around 85% of them seen only once. Source material: CD8+ T cells from PBMCs. These receptor sequences come from a human donor with multiple sclerosis.

The CDR3 DNA follows: TGTGCCAGCAGGGCTACAGGGGTACGACAGCCCCAGCATTTT. Encoded protein: CASRATGVRQPQHF. V and J are TRBV27 and TRBJ1-5; the match to TRBD1 covers 7 bases. The CDR3 is made up of 14 amino acids. Germline V gene data show CDR1 as MNHEY and CDR2 as SMNVEV (reference sequence). V lost 6 bases, J lost 7 bases, and 9 bases stayed unmatched.

V usage is TRBV4-2 and J usage is TRBJ2-2; 10 nucleotides match TRBD2. Germline CDR1 and CDR2: LGHNA and YNFKEQ. The CDR3 covers 16 residues. Trimming at V came to 1 base and at J to 7 bases, leaving 6 bases not matched to a gene. The CDR3, as DNA: TGTGCCAGCAGCCAAGGACTAGCGGGTGAGGGCGGGGAGCTGTTTTTT. It encodes CASSQGLAGEGGELFF.

The chain combines TRBV5-6 with TRBJ2-5, with D unclear. Trimming removed 4 bases from V and 1 base from J, with 20 bases in between. This CDR3 comprises 17 residues. The V gene's germline CDR1 is SGHDT and CDR2 YYEEEE. The CDR3 DNA follows: TGTGCCAGCAGCCCGTACTTTACCGACGGGTCCCAAGAGACCCAGTACTTC. This translates into CASSPYFTDGSQETQYF.

The chain has TRBV3-1 and TRBJ2-1; D not resolved. Germline values: CDR1 LGHDT, CDR2 YNNKEL (reference sequence). The CDR3 length is 14 residues. V lost 4 bases to trimming and J lost 8 bases, with 15 bases between them. The CDR3 DNA reads TGTGCCAGCAGCCCTGACCTGCTTGTCGATGAGCAGTTCTTC. Protein: CASSPDLLVDEQFF.

This clonotype has just a few counts. The chain recombines TRBV6-1 with TRBJ2-3, with unresolved D. Germline CDR1 and CDR2: MNHNS and SASEGT. Trimming shortened V by 4 bases and J by 1 base, and 9 bases separated the two germline ends. The CDR3 consists of 14 residues. The CDR3 sequence: CASSATPGTDTQYF. DNA of the CDR3: TGTGCCAGCAGTGCGACGCCCGGCACAGATACGCAGTATTTT.

The J gene is TRBJ1-2, the V gene TRBV2; TRBD1 matches 8 bases. Germline CDR1 reads SNHLY; CDR2 reads FYNNEI. The CDR3 runs to 14 residues. DNA of the CDR3: TGTGAATGGGACAGGCCGAACGGATCCTATGGCTACACCTTC. It translates to CEWDRPNGSYGYTF.

This chain connects TRBV30 to TRBJ2-3; 8 positions match TRBD2. Germline-derived CDR1 and CDR2 are GTSNPN and SVGIG (reference sequence). The CDR3 consists of 12 residues. The junction had 2 bases not matched to a gene; V was cut back by 4 bases and J by 5 bases. The CDR3 DNA sequence: TGTGCCTGGACCCGGGAGGGAGATACGCAGTATTTT. Amino acids: CAWTREGDTQYF.

V usage is TRBV13 and J usage is TRBJ2-2, with 11 bases lining up with TRBD2. Germline trimming cut 3 bases from V and 4 bases from J; bases unmatched to any gene: 4. The length of the CDR3 is 16 residues. The germline V gene encodes CDR1 PRHDT and CDR2 FYEKMQ (reference sequence). Here the CDR3 DNA reads TGTGCCAGCAGCTTGGGGACTAGCGGACCCACCGGGGAGCTGTTTTTT. Translation gives CASSLGTSGPTGELFF.

This clonotype was seen a single time. The CDR3 sequence is CASSLDLYSYEQYF. The CDR3 DNA sequence: TGCGCCAGCAGCTTGGACTTGTACTCCTACGAGCAGTACTTC. The chain recombines TRBV5-1 with TRBJ2-7; D gene uncertain. V shed 0 bases and J shed 0 bases, with 7 bases lying between them. The CDR3 is made up of 14 amino acids. CDR1 and CDR2 (germline): SGHRS, YFSETQ. The full variable domain, in which reference TRBV5-1 and TRBJ2-7 provide the parts outside the CDR3, is KAGVTQTPRYLIKTRGQQVTLSCSPISGHRSVSWYQQTPGQGLQFLFEYFSETQRNKGNFPGRFSGRQFSNSRSEMNVSTLELGDSALYLCASSLDLYSYEQYFGPGTRLTVT.

The chain is built from TRBV11-2 and TRBJ2-1; D is undetermined. Deletions cut 0 bases from V and 1 base from J, with 10 bases between. Germline CDR1 reads SGHAT; CDR2 reads FQNNGV. This CDR3 is built from 16 residues. The CDR3 coding sequence is TGTGCCAGCAGCTTAGAAGGGCCCTTATCCTACAATGAGCAGTTCTTC. It is translated as CASSLEGPLSYNEQFF.